This T cell receptor (beta chain) was captured in a study of graft-versus-host responses after intestinal transplantation. The protocol was immunoSEQ multiplex PCR, while the TCRdb copy is restricted to in-frame clones and leaves out a portion. This table holds around 120,000 clones, about nine tenths found once. Germline CDR1 and CDR2: SEHNR and FQNEAQ (reference sequence). This CDR3 comprises 15 residues. The V and J ends lost 3 bases and 0 bases respectively, with 9 bases between them. Comments on this clone: The target antigen is unknown.

The sequencing used unstimulated CD4+ T cells sorted from spleen or lymph node cells, collected before intestinal transplant. The source is a human donor who received an intestinal transplant. V gene TRBV7-9 combines with J gene TRBJ2-1; no reliable D call. CDR3 loop: CASSFELLSYNEQFF. The CDR3, as DNA: TGTGCCAGCAGCTTCGAGCTTCTCTCCTACAATGAGCAGTTCTTC.